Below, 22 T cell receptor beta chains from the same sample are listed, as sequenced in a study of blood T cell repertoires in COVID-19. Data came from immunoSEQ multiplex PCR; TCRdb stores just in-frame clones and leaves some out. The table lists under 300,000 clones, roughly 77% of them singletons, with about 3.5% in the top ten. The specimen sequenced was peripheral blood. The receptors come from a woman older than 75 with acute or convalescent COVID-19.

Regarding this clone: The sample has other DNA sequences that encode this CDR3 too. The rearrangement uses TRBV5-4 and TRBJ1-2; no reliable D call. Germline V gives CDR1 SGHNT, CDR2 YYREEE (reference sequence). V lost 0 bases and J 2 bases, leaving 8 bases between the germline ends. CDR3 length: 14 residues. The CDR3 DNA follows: TGTGCCAGCAGCTTGGTCCAGGCCAACTATGGCTACACCTTC. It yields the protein CASSLVQANYGYTF.

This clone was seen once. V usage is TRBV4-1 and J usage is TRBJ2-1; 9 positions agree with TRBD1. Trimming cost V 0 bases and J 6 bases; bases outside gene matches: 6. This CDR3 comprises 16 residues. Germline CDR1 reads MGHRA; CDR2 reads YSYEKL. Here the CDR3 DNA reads TGCGCCAGCAGCCAAGAAGGGGACAGGGTCCTCAATGAGCAGTTCTTC. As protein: CASSQEGDRVLNEQFF.

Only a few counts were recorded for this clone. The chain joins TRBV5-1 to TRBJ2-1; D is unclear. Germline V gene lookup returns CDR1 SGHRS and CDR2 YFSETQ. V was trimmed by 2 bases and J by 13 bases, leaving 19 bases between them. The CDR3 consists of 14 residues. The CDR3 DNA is TGCGCCAGCAGCTTAGGTTTGGATACCCGACTCCAGTTCTTC. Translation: CASSLGLDTRLQFF.

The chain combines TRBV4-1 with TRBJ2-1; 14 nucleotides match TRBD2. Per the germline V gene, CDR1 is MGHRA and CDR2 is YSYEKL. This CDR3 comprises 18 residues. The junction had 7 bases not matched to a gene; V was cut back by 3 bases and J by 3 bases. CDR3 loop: CASSQPTSGGVVYNEQFF. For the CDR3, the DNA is TGCGCCAGCAGCCAGCCGACTAGCGGGGGGGTCGTCTACAATGAGCAGTTCTTC.

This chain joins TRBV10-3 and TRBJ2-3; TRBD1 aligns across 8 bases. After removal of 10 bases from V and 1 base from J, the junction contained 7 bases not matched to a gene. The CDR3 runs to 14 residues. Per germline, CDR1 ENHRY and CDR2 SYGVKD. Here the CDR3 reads CATTGGLGTDTQYF. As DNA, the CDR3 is TGTGCCACCACAGGGGGATTAGGCACAGATACGCAGTATTTT.

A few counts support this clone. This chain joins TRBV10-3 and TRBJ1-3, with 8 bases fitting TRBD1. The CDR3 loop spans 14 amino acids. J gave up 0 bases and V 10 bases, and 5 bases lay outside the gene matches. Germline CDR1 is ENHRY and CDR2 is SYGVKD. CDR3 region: CATGTGHSGNTIYF. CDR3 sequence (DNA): TGTGCCACCGGGACAGGACACTCTGGAAACACCATATATTTT.

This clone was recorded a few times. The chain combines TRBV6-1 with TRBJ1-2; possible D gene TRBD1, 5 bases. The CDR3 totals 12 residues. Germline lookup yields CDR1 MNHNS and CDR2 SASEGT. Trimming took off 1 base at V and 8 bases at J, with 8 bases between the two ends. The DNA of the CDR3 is TGTGCCAGCAGTGAAGGGGGCTTGGGCTACACCTTC. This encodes CASSEGGLGYTF.

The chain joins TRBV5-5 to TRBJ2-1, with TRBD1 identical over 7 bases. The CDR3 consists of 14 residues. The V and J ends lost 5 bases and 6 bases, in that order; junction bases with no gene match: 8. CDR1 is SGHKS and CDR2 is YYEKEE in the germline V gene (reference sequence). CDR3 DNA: TGTGCCAGCAGTCCCGACAGGGCGGGCAATGAGCAGTTCTTC. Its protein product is CASSPDRAGNEQFF.

The CDR3 DNA reads TGTGCCAGCAGCCCCCCCAGGGGGACTAATGAAAAACTGTTTTTT. Protein sequence: CASSPPRGTNEKLFF. The chain recombines TRBV13 with TRBJ1-4, with 7 nucleotides matching TRBD1. The CDR3 runs 15 residues. Germline V gene lookup returns CDR1 PRHDT and CDR2 FYEKMQ (reference sequence). Germline trimming cut 5 bases from V and 2 bases from J; bases unmatched to any gene: 5. Full variable domain (outside the CDR3, taken from reference TRBV13 and TRBJ1-4): AAGVIQSPRHLIKEKRETATLKCYPIPRHDTVYWYQQGPGQDPQFLISFYEKMQSDKGSIPDRFSAQQFSDYHSELNMSSLELGDSALYFCASSPPRGTNEKLFFGSGTQLSVL.

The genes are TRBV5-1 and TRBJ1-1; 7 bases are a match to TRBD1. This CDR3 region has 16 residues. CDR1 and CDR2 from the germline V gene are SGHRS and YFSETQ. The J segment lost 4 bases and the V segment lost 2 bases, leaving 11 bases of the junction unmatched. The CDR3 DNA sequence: TGCGCCAGCAGCTTTGACAGGGCCCCGCTCACCACTGAAGCTTTCTTT. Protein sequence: CASSFDRAPLTTEAFF.

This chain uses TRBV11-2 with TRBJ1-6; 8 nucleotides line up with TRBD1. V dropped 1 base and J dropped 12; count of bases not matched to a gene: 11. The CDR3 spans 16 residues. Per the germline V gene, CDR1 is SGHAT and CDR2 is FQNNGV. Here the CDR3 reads CASSLGIGQGYEPLHF. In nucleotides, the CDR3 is TGTGCCAGCAGCTTAGGGATAGGACAGGGTTACGAACCCCTCCACTTT.

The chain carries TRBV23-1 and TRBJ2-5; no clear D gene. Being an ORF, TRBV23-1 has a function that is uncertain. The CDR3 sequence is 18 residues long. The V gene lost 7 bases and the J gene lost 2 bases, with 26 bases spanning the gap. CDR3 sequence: CASTILPRREVIQETQYF. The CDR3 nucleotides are TGCGCCAGCACCATCCTCCCTAGGCGAGAGGTCATTCAAGAGACCCAGTACTTC.

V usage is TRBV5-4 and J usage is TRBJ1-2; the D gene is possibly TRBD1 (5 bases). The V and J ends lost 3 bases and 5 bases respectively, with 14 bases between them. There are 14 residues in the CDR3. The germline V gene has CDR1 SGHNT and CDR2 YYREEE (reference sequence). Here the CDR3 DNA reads TGTGCCAGCAGCTCTACGGGGGTCGGATATGGCTACACCTTC. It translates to CASSSTGVGYGYTF.

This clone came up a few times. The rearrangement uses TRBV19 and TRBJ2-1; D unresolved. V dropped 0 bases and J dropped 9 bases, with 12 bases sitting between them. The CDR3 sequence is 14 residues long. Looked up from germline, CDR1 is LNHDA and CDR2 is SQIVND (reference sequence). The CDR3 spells CASSIESRSAEQFF. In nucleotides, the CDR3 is TGTGCCAGTAGTATAGAATCTAGGTCGGCTGAGCAGTTCTTC.

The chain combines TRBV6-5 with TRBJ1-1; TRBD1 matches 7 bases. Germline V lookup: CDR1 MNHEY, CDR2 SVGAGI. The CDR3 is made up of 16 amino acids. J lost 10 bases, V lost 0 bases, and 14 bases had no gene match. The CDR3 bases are TGTGCCAGCAGTTACTCGAGTACCGGAGACAGGGCTCGAGCTTTCTTT. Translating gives CASSYSSTGDRARAFF.

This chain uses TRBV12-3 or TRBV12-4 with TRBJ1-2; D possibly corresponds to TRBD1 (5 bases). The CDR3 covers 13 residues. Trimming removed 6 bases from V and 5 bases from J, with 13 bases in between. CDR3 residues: CASSSFPGYGYTF. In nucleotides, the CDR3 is TGTGCCAGCAGCTCCTTTCCAGGGTATGGCTACACCTTC.

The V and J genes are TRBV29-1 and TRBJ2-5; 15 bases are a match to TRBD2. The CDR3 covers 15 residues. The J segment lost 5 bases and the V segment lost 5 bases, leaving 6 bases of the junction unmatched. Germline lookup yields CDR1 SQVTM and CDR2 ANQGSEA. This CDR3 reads CSVTGTSGRSETQYF. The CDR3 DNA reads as TGCAGCGTTACCGGGACTAGCGGGAGGTCTGAGACCCAGTACTTC.

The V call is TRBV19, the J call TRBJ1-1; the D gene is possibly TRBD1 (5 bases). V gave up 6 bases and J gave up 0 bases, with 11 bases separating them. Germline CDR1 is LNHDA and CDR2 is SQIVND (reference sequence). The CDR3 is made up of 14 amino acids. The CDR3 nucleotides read TGTGCCAGTAGGACCCCCAGGGTGAACACTGAAGCTTTCTTT. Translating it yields CASRTPRVNTEAFF.

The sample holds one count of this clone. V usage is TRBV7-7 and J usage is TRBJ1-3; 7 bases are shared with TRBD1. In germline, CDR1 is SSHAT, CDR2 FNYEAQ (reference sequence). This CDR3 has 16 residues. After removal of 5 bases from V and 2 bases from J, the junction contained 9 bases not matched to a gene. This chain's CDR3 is CASSTKPTGTGNTIYF. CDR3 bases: TGTGCCAGCAGCACTAAACCGACAGGGACTGGAAACACCATATATTTT.

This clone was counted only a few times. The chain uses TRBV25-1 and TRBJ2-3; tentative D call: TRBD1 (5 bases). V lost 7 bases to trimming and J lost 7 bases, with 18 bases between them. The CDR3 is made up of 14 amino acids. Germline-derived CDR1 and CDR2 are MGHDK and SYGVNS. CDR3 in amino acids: CASTSGPNSYTQYF. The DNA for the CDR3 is TGTGCCAGCACATCAGGGCCCAACTCTTATACGCAGTATTTT.

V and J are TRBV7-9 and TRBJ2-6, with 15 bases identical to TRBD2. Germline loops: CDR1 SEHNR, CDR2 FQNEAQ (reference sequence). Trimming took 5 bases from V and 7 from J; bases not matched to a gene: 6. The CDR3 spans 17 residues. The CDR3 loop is CASSRGLAGGSANVLTF. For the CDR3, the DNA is TGTGCCAGCAGCCGCGGACTAGCGGGGGGGAGTGCCAACGTCCTGACTTTC. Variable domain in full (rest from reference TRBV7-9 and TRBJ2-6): DTGVSQNPRHKITKRGQNVTFRCDPISEHNRLYWYRQTLGQGPEFLTYFQNEAQLEKSRLLSDRFSAERPKGSFSTLEIQRTEQGDSAMYLCASSRGLAGGSANVLTFGAGSRLTVL.

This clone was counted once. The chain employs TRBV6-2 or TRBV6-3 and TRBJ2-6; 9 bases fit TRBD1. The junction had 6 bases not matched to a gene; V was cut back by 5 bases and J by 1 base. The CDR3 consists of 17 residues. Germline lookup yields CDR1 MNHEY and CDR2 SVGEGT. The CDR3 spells CASSPGQGSSGANVLTF. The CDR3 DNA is TGTGCCAGCAGTCCGGGACAGGGATCTTCTGGGGCCAACGTCCTGACTTTC.